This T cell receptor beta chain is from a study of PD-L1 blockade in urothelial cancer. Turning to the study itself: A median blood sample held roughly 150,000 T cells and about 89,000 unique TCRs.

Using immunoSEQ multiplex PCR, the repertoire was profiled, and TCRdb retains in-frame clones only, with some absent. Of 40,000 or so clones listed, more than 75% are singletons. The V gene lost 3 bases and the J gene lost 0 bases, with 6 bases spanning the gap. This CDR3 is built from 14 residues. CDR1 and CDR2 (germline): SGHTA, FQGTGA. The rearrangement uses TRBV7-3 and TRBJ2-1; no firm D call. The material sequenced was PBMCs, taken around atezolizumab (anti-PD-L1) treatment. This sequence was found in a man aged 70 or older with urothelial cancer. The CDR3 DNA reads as TGTGCCAGCAGCTTGGCCAGCTCCTACAATGAGCAGTTCTTC. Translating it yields CASSLASSYNEQFF.